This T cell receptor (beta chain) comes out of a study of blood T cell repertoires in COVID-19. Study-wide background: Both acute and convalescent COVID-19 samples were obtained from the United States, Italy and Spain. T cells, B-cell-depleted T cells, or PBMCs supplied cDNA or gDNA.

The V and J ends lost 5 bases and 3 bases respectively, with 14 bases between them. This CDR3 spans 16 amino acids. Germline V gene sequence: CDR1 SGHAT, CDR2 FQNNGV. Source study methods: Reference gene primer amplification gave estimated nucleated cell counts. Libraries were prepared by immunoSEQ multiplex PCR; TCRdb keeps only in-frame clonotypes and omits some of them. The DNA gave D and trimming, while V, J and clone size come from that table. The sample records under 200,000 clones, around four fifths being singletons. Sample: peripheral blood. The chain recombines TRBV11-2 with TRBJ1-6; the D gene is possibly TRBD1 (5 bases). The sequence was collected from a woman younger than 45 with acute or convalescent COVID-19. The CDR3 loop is CASSPLGGGYNSPLHF. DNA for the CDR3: TGTGCCAGCAGCCCCCTCGGGGGGGGCTATAATTCACCCCTCCACTTT.